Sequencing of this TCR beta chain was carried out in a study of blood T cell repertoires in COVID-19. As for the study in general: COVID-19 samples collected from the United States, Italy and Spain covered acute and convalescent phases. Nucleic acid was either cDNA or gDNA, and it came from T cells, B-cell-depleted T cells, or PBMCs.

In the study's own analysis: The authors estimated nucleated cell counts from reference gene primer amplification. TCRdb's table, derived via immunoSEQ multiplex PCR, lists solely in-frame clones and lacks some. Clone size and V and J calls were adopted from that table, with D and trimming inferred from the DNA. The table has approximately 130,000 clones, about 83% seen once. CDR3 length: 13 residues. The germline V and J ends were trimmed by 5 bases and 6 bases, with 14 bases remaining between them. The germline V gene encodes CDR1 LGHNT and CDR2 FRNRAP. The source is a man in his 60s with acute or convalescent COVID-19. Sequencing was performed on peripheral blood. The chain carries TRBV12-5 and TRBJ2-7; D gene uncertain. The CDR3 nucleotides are TGTGCTAGTGGTCAGGCAGACCGGTCCGAGCAGTACTTC. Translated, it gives CASGQADRSEQYF.